This note documents a single T cell receptor (beta chain) sequence. The sample comes from a study of OX40 agonist ivuxolimab in advanced cancers. Study-level background: Ivuxolimab is an agonistic anti-OX40 (CD134) antibody, and patients were treated with it. The dose of intravenous ivuxolimab that patients received every 2 weeks ranged from 0.01 to 10 mg/kg.

This CDR3 comprises 13 residues. Germline loops: CDR1 GTSNPN, CDR2 SVGIG (reference sequence). Trimming stripped 5 bases from V and 6 bases from J, with 16 bases between. TCRdb's table, derived via immunoSEQ multiplex PCR, lists solely in-frame clones and lacks some. The repertoire consists of roughly 75,000 clones, with over 85% occurring once and the leading ten covering 5.5% to 7%. On cycle 4 day 1 and cycle 7 day 1, as well as at baseline, blood was sampled. The sample was CD4+ or CD8+ T cells sorted from blood, taken in a trial of the OX40 agonist ivuxolimab. The TCR originated in an adult with an advanced solid tumor such as melanoma, head and neck, liver or kidney cancer. This chain uses TRBV30 with TRBJ1-2, with D tentatively TRBD1 (6 bases). CDR3 region: CAWGGYRVNGYTF. The CDR3 DNA reads TGTGCCTGGGGAGGATACAGGGTGAATGGCTACACCTTC.